The sequence of this T cell receptor beta chain was determined in a study of control samples from healthy donors and cancer patients. With 1 base removed from V and 3 bases from J, the gap between germline ends came to 6 bases. Germline-derived CDR1 and CDR2 are GTSNPN and SVGIG (reference sequence). This CDR3 region has 12 residues. TCRdb's table, derived via immunoSEQ multiplex PCR, lists solely in-frame clones and lacks some. The sample lists some 110,000 clones, about 80% occurring once. The J gene is TRBJ1-2, the V gene TRBV30; D perhaps matches TRBD1 (6 bases). The receptor was derived from a woman in her forties or fifties in good health. Sequenced material: blood. The CDR3 region has the DNA TGTGCCTGGAGTGACAGGGACTATGGCTACACCTTC. The encoded protein is CAWSDRDYGYTF.